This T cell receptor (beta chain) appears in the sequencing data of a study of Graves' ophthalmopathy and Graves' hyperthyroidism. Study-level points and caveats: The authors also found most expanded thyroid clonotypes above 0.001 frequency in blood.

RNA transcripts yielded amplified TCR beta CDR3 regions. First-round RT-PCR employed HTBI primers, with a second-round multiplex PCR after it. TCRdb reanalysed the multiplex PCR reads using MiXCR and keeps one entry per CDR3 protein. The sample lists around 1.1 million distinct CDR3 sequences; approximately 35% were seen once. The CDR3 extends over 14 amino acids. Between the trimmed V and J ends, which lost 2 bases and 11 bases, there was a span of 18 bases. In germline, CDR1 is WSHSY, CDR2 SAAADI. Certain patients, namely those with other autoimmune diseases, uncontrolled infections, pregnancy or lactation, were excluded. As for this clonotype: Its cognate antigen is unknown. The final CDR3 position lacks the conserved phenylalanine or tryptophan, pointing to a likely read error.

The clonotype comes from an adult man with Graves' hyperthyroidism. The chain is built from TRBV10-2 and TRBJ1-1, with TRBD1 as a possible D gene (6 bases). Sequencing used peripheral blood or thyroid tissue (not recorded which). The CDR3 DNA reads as TGCGCCAGCAGTGAGCACCTTGTTGGGGGCCAGGCTTTCCTT. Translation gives CASSEHLVGGQAFL.